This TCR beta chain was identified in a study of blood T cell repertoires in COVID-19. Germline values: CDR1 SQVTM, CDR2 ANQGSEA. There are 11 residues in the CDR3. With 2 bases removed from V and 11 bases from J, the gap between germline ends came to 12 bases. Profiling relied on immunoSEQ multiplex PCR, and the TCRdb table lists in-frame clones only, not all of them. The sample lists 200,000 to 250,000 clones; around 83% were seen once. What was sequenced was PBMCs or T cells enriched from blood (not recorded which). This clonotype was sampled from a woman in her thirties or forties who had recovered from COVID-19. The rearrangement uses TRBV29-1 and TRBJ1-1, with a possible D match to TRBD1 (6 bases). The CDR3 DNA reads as TGCAGCGTTGAAAGGCAGGGGTATGCTTTCTTT. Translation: CSVERQGYAFF.